Sequencing of this T cell receptor beta chain was carried out in a study of regulatory T cells in long-lasting Graves disease. Across the study: Positivity for TSH receptor antibodies plus over 5 years of antithyroid drugs meant persistent Graves' disease.

This clonotype was picked up many times. Time point in this sample: persistent/refractory GD, antithyroid drugs over 5 years with positive TRAb. From RNA extracted from PBMCs, the TCR library was made. Through Arm-PCR of CDR3 regions and iRepertoire HTBI primers, TCR beta libraries were built. TCRdb reprocessed the multiplex PCR reads via MiXCR and lists one record per CDR3 protein. The repertoire has approximately 400,000 distinct CDR3 sequences, around 20% of them found once; the top ten carry under 25%. The sequence came from a female donor with Graves disease. The sample here was peripheral blood mononuclear cells (PBMCs), taken when the disease was refractory, from a patient treated with antithyroid drugs.

Written as DNA, the CDR3 is TGTGCCAGCAGCCTCCGGACAGACTACACCGGGGAGCTGTTTTTT. As protein: CASSLRTDYTGELFF. The V gene is TRBV7-8, the J gene TRBJ2-2; TRBD1 is a possible D gene (6 bases). The length of the CDR3 is 15 residues. The V gene's germline CDR1 is SGHVS and CDR2 FQNEAQ. Trimming removed 5 bases at V and 3 bases at J, with 13 bases between.